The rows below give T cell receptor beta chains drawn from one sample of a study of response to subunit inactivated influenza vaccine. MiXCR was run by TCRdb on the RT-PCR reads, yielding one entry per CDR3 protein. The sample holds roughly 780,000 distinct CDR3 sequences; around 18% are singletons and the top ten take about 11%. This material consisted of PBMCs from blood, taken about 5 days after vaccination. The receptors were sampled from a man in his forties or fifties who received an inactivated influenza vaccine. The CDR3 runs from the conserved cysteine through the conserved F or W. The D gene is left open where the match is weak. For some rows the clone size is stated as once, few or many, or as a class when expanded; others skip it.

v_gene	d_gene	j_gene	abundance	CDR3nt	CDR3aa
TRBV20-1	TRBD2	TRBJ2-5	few	TGCAGTGCTAGCCTAGCGGGGATCATCACGGAGACCCAGTACTTC	CSASLAGIITETQYF
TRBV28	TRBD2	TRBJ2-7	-	TGTGCCAGCAGCCCCTCCGGTTTACTAGCGGGAGTCGACGAGCAGTACTTC	CASSPSGLLAGVDEQYF
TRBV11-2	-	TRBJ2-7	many	TGTGCCAGCAGCTTAGATGCGCTCTCCTACGAGCAGTACTTC	CASSLDALSYEQYF
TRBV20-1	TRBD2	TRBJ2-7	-	TGCAGTGCTAGAGATCCCCGGACTAGCGGCTACGAGCAGTACTTC	CSARDPRTSGYEQYF
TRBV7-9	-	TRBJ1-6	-	TGTGCCAGCAGCCCCCTTCGGGGAATCGGTAATTCACCCCTCCACTTT	CASSPLRGIGNSPLHF
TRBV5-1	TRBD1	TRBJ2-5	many	TGCGCCAGCAGCTGGAGGGGACAGGGCACCCAAGAGACCCAGTACTTC	CASSWRGQGTQETQYF
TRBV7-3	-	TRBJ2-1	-	TGTGCCAGCAGCTTCGCCTCGAGCTCCTACAATGAGCAGTTCTTC	CASSFASSSYNEQFF
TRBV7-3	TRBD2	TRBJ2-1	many	TGTGCCAGCAGCTACGGGGGGTACAATGAGCAGTTCTTC	CASSYGGYNEQFF
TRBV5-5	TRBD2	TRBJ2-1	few	TGTGCCAGCAGCTTAGGACTAGCCCATGAGCAGTTCTTC	CASSLGLAHEQFF
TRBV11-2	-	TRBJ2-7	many	TGTGCCAGCAGCTTAGCGACAGGAGGCTACGAGCAGTACTTC	CASSLATGGYEQYF
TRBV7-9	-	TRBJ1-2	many	TGTGCCAGCAGCGCATCCGGGACTCGCTATGGCTACACCTTC	CASSASGTRYGYTF
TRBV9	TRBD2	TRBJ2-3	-	TGTGCCAGCAGCGTGTCTAGCGGTAGCACAGATACGCAGTATTTT	CASSVSSGSTDTQYF
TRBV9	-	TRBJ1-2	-	TGTGCCAGCACCCTAGGCCTGACAGCTTACTATGGCTACACCTTC	CASTLGLTAYYGYTF
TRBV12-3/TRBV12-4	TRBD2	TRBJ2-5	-	TGTGCCAGCAGCAGAAGCGGGGGGGCCGGCGAGACCCAGTACTTC	CASSRSGGAGETQYF
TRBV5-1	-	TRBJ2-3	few	TGCGCCAGCAGCTTCCAGGTCGGAGGCGCAGATACGCAGTATTTT	CASSFQVGGADTQYF
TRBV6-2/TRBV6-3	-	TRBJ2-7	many	TGTGCCAGCAGTTCCGGACCGGGACAAACTATCTCCTACGAGCAGTACTTC	CASSSGPGQTISYEQYF
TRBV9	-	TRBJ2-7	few	TGTGCCAGCAGCAACCGGGACAAAAGCTCCTACGAGCAGTACTTC	CASSNRDKSSYEQYF
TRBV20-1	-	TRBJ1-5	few	TGCAGTGCTAGTAACAGCCGCAATCAGCCCCAGCATTTT	CSASNSRNQPQHF
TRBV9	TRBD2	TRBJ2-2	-	TGTGCCAGCAGCCATAGCGGGAGAGACAACACCGGGGAGCTGTTTTTT	CASSHSGRDNTGELFF
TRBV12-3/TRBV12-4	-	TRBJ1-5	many	TGTGCCAGCAGTTTTAATAGCAATCAGCCCCAGCATTTT	CASSFNSNQPQHF
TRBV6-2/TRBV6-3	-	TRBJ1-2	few	TGTGCCAGCAGTTACCTTCCAGACTATGGCTACACCTTC	CASSYLPDYGYTF
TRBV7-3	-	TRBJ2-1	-	TGTGCCAGCAGCGAGACAGGTGACCCCTACAATGAGCAGTTCTTC	CASSETGDPYNEQFF
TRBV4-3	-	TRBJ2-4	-	TGCGCCAGCAGCCAAACAGGGAAGTTTGACATTCAGTACTTC	CASSQTGKFDIQYF
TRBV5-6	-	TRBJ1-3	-	TGTGCCAGCAGCTTTGGCACATCCAACACCATATATTTT	CASSFGTSNTIYF
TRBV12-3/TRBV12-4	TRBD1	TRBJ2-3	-	TGTGCCAGCAGCTATAGGGCGGGACAGGGATCTGATACGCAGTATTTT	CASSYRAGQGSDTQYF
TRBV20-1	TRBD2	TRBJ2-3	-	TGCAGTGCTAGAGGGCCCCTACTAGCGGGAGACCTTCATACGCAGTATTTT	CSARGPLLAGDLHTQYF